This record concerns one TCR beta chain sequence. Looked up from germline, CDR1 is MNHEY and CDR2 is SMNVEV (reference sequence). V lost 3 bases to trimming and J lost 4 bases, with 11 bases between them. The CDR3 contains 14 residues. The source of the sample is a study of PD-L1 blockade in urothelial cancer. Whole-study context: Males with urothelial cancer arising in the bladder constituted about 90% of the roughly 30 patients. As for prior chemotherapy regimens, patients had received 0 to 3.

Assay used: immunoSEQ multiplex PCR; TCRdb lists only in-frame clones, some missing. Of some 63,000 clones detected, 81% appear once; the ten largest clones hold 5.7%. Time point reported: pretreatment peripheral blood. The sequence came from a man aged 70 or older with urothelial cancer. The starting material was PBMCs, obtained around atezolizumab (anti-PD-L1) treatment. The chain is built from TRBV27 and TRBJ2-3, with D possibly TRBD1 on 7 matching bases. The CDR3 sequence: CASSFGRGADTQYF. As DNA, the CDR3 is TGTGCCAGCAGTTTCGGCAGGGGGGCAGATACGCAGTATTTT.